This T cell receptor (beta chain) is drawn from a study of T cells in Graves' hyperthyroidism and ophthalmopathy. This clonotype was seen at least ten times. The antigen remains undetermined. From germline, CDR1 is SQVTM and CDR2 ANQGSEA. V shed 8 bases and J shed 3 bases, with 10 bases lying between them. The CDR3 totals 11 residues. Study outcomes and limitations: Most clonotypes expanded in thyroid above 0.001 were likewise present in blood.

The source material, RNA transcripts, was used to amplify TCR beta CDR3 regions. HTBI primers drove first-round RT-PCR of the TCR CDR3. Each CDR3 protein is one row after TCRdb ran MiXCR on the multiplex PCR reads. Of around 110,000 distinct CDR3 sequences listed, approximately 15% are singletons. The receptor was isolated from a woman aged 50 to 60 with Graves' hyperthyroidism. The chain links TRBV29-1 to TRBJ1-2; D is perhaps TRBD1 (6 bases). Sequencing used blood. In DNA, the CDR3 is TGCAGCTCACAGGGATACTATGGCTACACCTTC. This codes for CSSQGYYGYTF.